This T cell receptor (beta chain) was retrieved from a study of Graves' ophthalmopathy and Graves' hyperthyroidism. The authors amplified TCR beta CDR3 regions, and they did so from RNA transcripts for repertoire sequencing. Scientists carried out first-round RT-PCR using HTBI primers and then a second-round multiplex PCR. TCRdb passed the multiplex PCR reads through MiXCR, listing each CDR3 protein once. The data contain hundreds of thousands of distinct CDR3 sequences, about 41% of them singletons. CDR1 and CDR2 (germline): SGHTA, FQGNSA. Trimming took 6 bases from V and 7 from J; bases not matched to a gene: 6. The length of the CDR3 is 14 residues. Notes on this clonotype: A much larger clone differs by one base, so this may be a read error. The conserved final phenylalanine or tryptophan is absent from the CDR3, which likely points to a read error.

The source is an adult man with Graves' ophthalmopathy. The chain carries TRBV7-2 and TRBJ1-6; 7 bases are a match to TRBD1. The sequencing input was peripheral blood. The CDR3 sequence: CASRRQGWNSPLHS. DNA of the CDR3: TGTGCCAGCAGACGACAGGGCTGGAATTCACCCCTCCACTCT.